The text below deals with one T cell receptor (beta chain). Its recognized antigen is unknown. The sample holds no much larger clone one base away, and base qualities are not on file. TCRdb records Illumina NovaSeq 6000 as the sequencer. Synthesis of TCR cDNA relied on 5'RACE template switching, a step that introduced a universal primer site along with unique molecular identifiers. Priming for cDNA synthesis came from both the TCR alpha and TCR beta constant segments. Library amplification used two PCR steps, and the second PCR step added sample barcodes and sequencing adapters. Sequencing of libraries was done on Illumina HiSeq 2500 (2x100 bp) or NovaSeq (2x150 bp). The original methods were these. Demultiplexing of reads and collapsing into UMI consensus sequences were performed with MIGEC, and V(D)J alignment was carried out with MiXCR. Clonotypes responding to the vaccine were identified with edgeR on replicate PBMC samples, with the criteria of FDR below 0.01 and a log2 fold change above 5 up to day 15. Each bulk clonotype received a CD4 or CD8 identity based on whether the sequenced CD4 or CD8 repertoire contained that clonotype at higher abundance. The public reads were reprocessed in TCRdb via fastp at Q25 and MiXCR, keeping in-frame beta chains. Identical CDR3 protein sequences are pooled into one entry, listed with their most common genes and DNA. TCRdb's processing, not the study's, gives the V and J calls here. In all, the sample holds 100,000 to 150,000 distinct CDR3 sequences, and approximately 9% of those were seen once. Around 40% of the sample goes to the ten largest clones.

The intended sense of this specimen's treatment or condition label: live attenuated yellow fever vaccine strain. A standard Ficoll-Paque protocol was used to isolate PBMCs from peripheral blood. Dynabeads CD4 and CD8 positive selection kits were used to isolate CD4 and CD8 T-cell fractions. TriZol was used to extract RNA from bulk PBMCs, CD4 and CD8 fractions, and dextramer-positive and dextramer-negative fractions. The sample comes from a study of T cells after yellow fever vaccination (dated by TCRdb to about 2019). In the study overall: The SMART-Seq v4 Ultra Low Input RNA kit was used to prepare libraries from fractions with low cell numbers. To track T-cell clones before and after primary and booster YFV17D yellow fever vaccination, bulk TCR alpha and beta repertoires were sequenced longitudinally. Two healthy male donors, one aged 18 to 29 and one aged 30 to 40 years, made up the cohort. Blood was drawn at multiple timepoints before and after primary and secondary immunization, with bulk PBMC replicates and cell subsets isolated.

Paper-wide results and their limitations: A small fraction of clonotypes appeared in both the CD4 and CD8 compartments, likely as a result of convergent recombination. Computational filtering was required because FACS-sorted repertoires could contain abundant contaminating clonotypes from the bulk population. Because only two donors were included in the study, the extent to which the findings can be generalized is limited. Most clones expanded after primary vaccination (96% of CD4 and roughly 90% of CD8) were re-detected after the booster, suggesting that broad memory maintenance occurred. Compared with the primary T-cell response, the secondary T-cell response was weaker but faster, peaking on day 5 rather than day 15.

From the germline V gene, CDR1 is SGHRS and CDR2 is YFSETQ. Deletion took 0 bases off V and 6 bases off J, with a span of 10 bases between the germline ends. The CDR3 measures 14 amino acids from cysteine to phenylalanine. Only the CDR3 portion is preserved as DNA: 42 bases, with reading frame beginning at the first base. The chain is encoded by TRBV5-1 joined to TRBJ2-1, with the identity of the D gene unclear. This receptor was obtained from a man aged 18 to 30 who received the YFV17D yellow fever vaccine. Sample: CD8+ T cells sorted from PBMCs, taken on the day of the yellow fever booster vaccination. The CDR3 in this case is CASSLDSAANEQFF. The DNA sequence is TGCGCCAGCAGCTTGGATTCGGCGGCCAATGAGCAGTTCTTC.